A single sample gave rise to the 27 T cell receptor beta chains below, sequenced in a study of shared clonotypes between healthy human individuals. Using immunoSEQ multiplex PCR, the repertoire was profiled, and TCRdb retains in-frame clones only, with some absent. The sample contains some 2.4 million clones, under 95% of which appear only once. Sequencing was done on a sample of naive CD4+ T cells from PBMCs. The subset was: CD45RA+ positively selected. Receptor source: a man aged 18 to 29 in good health. Some clones in this sample may be carry-over from other donors' samples.

This clone appeared once. This chain uses TRBV5-1 with TRBJ2-7; D uncertain. Germline CDR1 reads SGHRS; CDR2 reads YFSETQ. The V end was cut by 1 base, the J end by 7 bases, with 15 bases between. The CDR3 contains 14 residues. The CDR3 here is CASSLNFPGYEQYF. The CDR3 nucleotides read TGCGCCAGCAGCTTGAACTTTCCGGGTTATGAGCAGTACTTC.

The chain joins TRBV11-1 to TRBJ2-1, with 13 bases matching TRBD2. J lost 7 bases, V lost 5 bases, and 5 bases had no gene match. Germline V CDR1 and CDR2: SGHAT, FQDESV (reference sequence). The CDR3 is made up of 15 amino acids. CDR3 region: CASSLGLAGENEQFF. In nucleotides, the CDR3 is TGTGCCAGCAGCCTCGGACTAGCGGGAGAAAATGAGCAGTTCTTC.

The V gene is TRBV7-9, the J gene TRBJ1-2; D gene uncertain. This CDR3 contains 13 residues. Germline assignment: CDR1 SEHNR and CDR2 FQNEAQ (reference sequence). V shed 5 bases and J shed 0 bases, with 7 bases lying between them. The CDR3 DNA is TGTGCCAGCAGCGATACAGCTAACTATGGCTACACCTTC. This codes for CASSDTANYGYTF.

The V and J genes are TRBV5-1 and TRBJ1-2; no definite D call. Per the germline V gene, CDR1 is SGHRS and CDR2 is YFSETQ. The CDR3 has 12 amino acids. Trimming cost V 3 bases and J 2 bases, with 5 bases left between them. The CDR3 reads CASSSENYGYTF. The CDR3, as DNA: TGCGCCAGCAGCTCAGAGAACTATGGCTACACCTTC.

This clone has a single count. This chain uses TRBV18 with TRBJ1-1, with TRBD1 matching over 7 bases. With 1 base clipped from V and 10 bases from J, the junction kept 9 bases outside the gene matches. Germline V gives CDR1 KGHSH, CDR2 LQKENI. This CDR3 spans 14 amino acids. The DNA of the CDR3 is TGTGCCAGCTCACCACGTAACCAGGGGGTGGGAGCTTTCTTT. Translation gives CASSPRNQGVGAFF.

The chain couples TRBV10-1 to TRBJ1-1; a possible D gene is TRBD1 (5 bases). The CDR3 has 14 residues. Germline V gene lookup returns CDR1 WNHNN and CDR2 SYGVQD (reference sequence). V gave up 4 bases and J gave up 11 bases, with 20 bases separating them. CDR3 amino acids: CASSGYPGLNGAFF. CDR3 nucleotides: TGCGCCAGCAGTGGTTACCCGGGACTCAATGGGGCTTTCTTT.

The gene calls are TRBV7-9 and TRBJ2-1; 7 nucleotides match TRBD1. This CDR3 comprises 16 residues. From germline, CDR1 is SEHNR and CDR2 FQNEAQ (reference sequence). V was clipped by 1 base and J by 3 bases; unmatched bases: 6. The CDR3 DNA reads as TGTGCCAGCAGCTTAGGTCGGCAGGGGGACTACAATGAGCAGTTCTTC. Its translation is CASSLGRQGDYNEQFF.

The chain employs TRBV29-1 and TRBJ2-1; D perhaps matches TRBD1 (5 bases). The germline CDR1 and CDR2 sequences are SQVTM and ANQGSEA. The V end was cut by 8 bases, the J end by 7 bases, with 15 bases between. The CDR3 is 12 amino acids. The CDR3 bases are TGCAGCTTGGGGCAACAATGGAATGAGCAGTTCTTC. Translated, it gives CSLGQQWNEQFF.

This rearrangement joins TRBV5-1 to TRBJ1-1, with unresolved D. Germline CDR1 reads SGHRS; CDR2 reads YFSETQ. The CDR3 is 12 residues long. V was shortened by 0 bases and J by 8 bases, with 8 bases between the two germline ends. CDR3 amino acids: CASSLDGREAFF. The CDR3 DNA reads as TGCGCCAGCAGCTTGGACGGACGCGAAGCTTTCTTT.

The chain carries TRBV21-1 and TRBJ1-1; the table's D call, TRBD1, has no DNA check behind it. TRBV21-1 is a recognized pseudogene. The CDR3 runs 16 residues. The CDR3 DNA sequence: TGTGCCAGCAGCAAATATTTGAGACAGGGGAACACTGAAGCTTTCTTT. Encoded protein: CASSKYLRQGNTEAFF.

This rearrangement joins TRBV19 to TRBJ2-3; 7 nucleotides line up with TRBD1. In germline, CDR1 is LNHDA, CDR2 SQIVND (reference sequence). The CDR3 runs to 13 residues. V trimming: 3 bases; J trimming: 12 bases; junction bases outside the gene matches: 9. CDR3 sequence: CASSINPQGQQYF. Written as DNA, the CDR3 is TGTGCCAGTAGTATTAACCCACAGGGGCAACAGTATTTT.

The J gene is TRBJ2-7, the V gene TRBV30, with D possibly matching TRBD2 (6 bases). The germline CDR1 and CDR2 sequences are GTSNPN and SVGIG (reference sequence). CDR3 length: 13 amino acids. The germline V and J ends were trimmed by 3 bases and 7 bases, with 16 bases remaining between them. CDR3 residues: CAWRDPEGREQYF. CDR3 coding DNA: TGTGCCTGGAGAGACCCCGAGGGGAGGGAGCAGTACTTC. The entire variable domain, with the rest obtained from reference TRBV30 and TRBJ2-7, is as follows: SQTIHQWPATLVQPVGSPLSLECTVEGTSNPNLYWYRQAAGRGLQLLFYSVGIGQISSEVPQNLSASRPQDRQFILSSKKLLLSDSGFYLCAWRDPEGREQYFGPGTRLTVT.

The gene calls are TRBV28 and TRBJ1-2; tentative D call: TRBD1 (6 bases). The CDR3 covers 17 residues. Trimming took off 5 bases at V and 4 bases at J, with 23 bases between the two ends. Germline V lookup: CDR1 MDHEN, CDR2 SYDVKM. This CDR3 reads CASSHLVGGARGYGYTF. For the CDR3, the DNA is TGTGCCAGCAGTCACCTAGTCGGGGGGGCGCGGGGCTATGGCTACACCTTC.

The chain couples TRBV16 to TRBJ2-2; D is unresolved. The V end was cut by 4 bases, the J end by 6 bases, with 6 bases between. This CDR3 region has 12 residues. From germline, CDR1 is KGHSY and CDR2 FQNENV. This CDR3 reads CASSPAPGELFF. For the CDR3, the DNA is TGTGCCAGCAGCCCCGCCCCCGGGGAGCTGTTTTTT.

The chain carries TRBV11-3 and TRBJ2-3; 11 bases are a match to TRBD2. Trimming took 6 bases from V and 3 from J; bases not matched to a gene: 8. The CDR3 runs 16 residues. The germline V gene encodes CDR1 SGHNT and CDR2 YENEEA. CDR3 bases: TGTGCCAGCAGTCGTAGTAGCGGGAGGGCTACAGATACGCAGTATTTT. It codes for CASSRSSGRATDTQYF.

This clone was observed once. This chain connects TRBV18 to TRBJ2-5, with D hard to call. The CDR3 has 13 residues. V lost 8 bases, J lost 1 base, and 11 bases lay in between. Germline-derived CDR1 and CDR2 are KGHSH and LQKENI. The CDR3 bases are TGTGCCAGCGCAACCGGGCTCCAAGAGACCCAGTACTTC. It encodes CASATGLQETQYF.

The chain recombines TRBV28 with TRBJ2-7, with D possibly being TRBD2 (5 bases). Trimming shortened V by 3 bases and J by 7 bases, and 10 bases separated the two germline ends. The CDR3 extends over 12 amino acids. Germline CDR1 MDHEN, CDR2 SYDVKM. The CDR3 region has the DNA TGTGCCAGCAGTTTTGAGGGTCGGGAGCAGTACTTC. Its translation is CASSFEGREQYF.

The gene calls are TRBV7-3 and TRBJ2-3; 10 nucleotides agree with TRBD2. There are 16 residues in the CDR3. Germline V CDR1 and CDR2: SGHTA, FQGTGA. After removal of 6 bases from V and 2 bases from J, the junction contained 8 bases not matched to a gene. CDR3 amino acids: CASSLQTSGLTDTQYF. The CDR3 DNA reads TGTGCCAGCAGTTTACAGACTAGCGGGCTCACAGATACGCAGTATTTT.

The chain carries TRBV10-3 and TRBJ1-4; the D is unclear. V was clipped by 2 bases and J by 6 bases, with 13 bases between them. Germline values: CDR1 ENHRY, CDR2 SYGVKD. The CDR3 has 15 residues. DNA for the CDR3: TGTGCCATCAGTGAGCTTGGGCAGCGCCATGAAAAACTGTTTTTT. It yields the protein CAISELGQRHEKLFF.

The rearrangement uses TRBV28 and TRBJ2-1; 11 nucleotides match TRBD2. V was clipped by 4 bases and J by 7 bases; unmatched bases: 9. This CDR3 comprises 16 residues. The germline CDR1 and CDR2 sequences are MDHEN and SYDVKM. CDR3 amino acids: CASSSLLAGGLNEQFF. DNA for the CDR3: TGTGCCAGCAGTTCCCTGCTAGCGGGAGGACTAAATGAGCAGTTCTTC.

The chain links TRBV2 to TRBJ2-5; D might be TRBD2 (6 bases). V lost 4 bases and J 3 bases, leaving 12 bases between the germline ends. This CDR3 has 14 amino acids. Germline loops: CDR1 SNHLY, CDR2 FYNNEI. CDR3 sequence reads: CASSARWGEETQYF. DNA of the CDR3: TGTGCCAGCAGTGCCCGGTGGGGGGAAGAGACCCAGTACTTC.

The chain employs TRBV7-9 and TRBJ1-6, with a weak D call TRBD1 (5 bases). The V end was cut by 5 bases, the J end by 10 bases, with 9 bases between. From germline, CDR1 is SEHNR and CDR2 FQNEAQ (reference sequence). The CDR3 has 12 residues. The DNA of the CDR3 is TGTGCCAGCAGCCGTGGGGACTCACCCCTCCACTTT. It encodes CASSRGDSPLHF.

The rearrangement joins TRBV12-5 to TRBJ1-1; 7 bases align to TRBD1. Germline V gene sequence: CDR1 LGHNT, CDR2 FRNRAP. V lost 0 bases to trimming and J lost 12 bases; unmatched junction nucleotides: 7. The CDR3 length is 13 residues. CDR3 sequence (DNA): TGTGCTAGTGGTTTGGTAGGGGGCCTTTCGACTTTCTTT. Translation: CASGLVGGLSTFF.

This chain links TRBV30 with TRBJ2-7; no clear D gene. CDR1 is GTSNPN and CDR2 is SVGIG in the germline V gene (reference sequence). The CDR3 runs to 15 residues. Trimming shortened V by 3 bases and J by 0 bases, and 15 bases separated the two germline ends. The DNA for the CDR3 is TGTGCCTGGAGCCTCAACCAGCGCCGCTCCTACGAGCAGTACTTC. This gives the protein CAWSLNQRRSYEQYF.

The chain employs TRBV6-5 and TRBJ2-3; D is undetermined. Between the trimmed V and J ends, which lost 6 bases and 4 bases, there was a span of 11 bases. The CDR3 runs 13 residues. The V gene's germline CDR1 is MNHEY and CDR2 SVGAGI. CDR3 sequence: CASSPVGADTQYF. CDR3 bases: TGTGCCAGCAGCCCAGTTGGCGCAGATACGCAGTATTTT.

V usage is TRBV5-1 and J usage is TRBJ2-1; D may be TRBD2 (6 bases). Germline V CDR1 and CDR2: SGHRS, YFSETQ. The CDR3 contains 13 residues. V shed 0 bases and J shed 6 bases, with 7 bases lying between them. The CDR3 spells CASSLDGGNEQFF. In DNA, the CDR3 is TGCGCCAGCAGCTTGGACGGGGGCAATGAGCAGTTCTTC.

The chain recombines TRBV5-4 with TRBJ2-3; 10 bases align to TRBD2. Germline CDR1 is SGHNT and CDR2 is YYREEE (reference sequence). After removal of 1 base from V and 4 bases from J, the junction contained 6 bases not matched to a gene. This CDR3 has 16 residues. For the CDR3, the DNA is TGTGCCAGCAGCTTGTCTGTTAGCGGGAGGTCAGATACGCAGTATTTT. This gives the protein CASSLSVSGRSDTQYF.